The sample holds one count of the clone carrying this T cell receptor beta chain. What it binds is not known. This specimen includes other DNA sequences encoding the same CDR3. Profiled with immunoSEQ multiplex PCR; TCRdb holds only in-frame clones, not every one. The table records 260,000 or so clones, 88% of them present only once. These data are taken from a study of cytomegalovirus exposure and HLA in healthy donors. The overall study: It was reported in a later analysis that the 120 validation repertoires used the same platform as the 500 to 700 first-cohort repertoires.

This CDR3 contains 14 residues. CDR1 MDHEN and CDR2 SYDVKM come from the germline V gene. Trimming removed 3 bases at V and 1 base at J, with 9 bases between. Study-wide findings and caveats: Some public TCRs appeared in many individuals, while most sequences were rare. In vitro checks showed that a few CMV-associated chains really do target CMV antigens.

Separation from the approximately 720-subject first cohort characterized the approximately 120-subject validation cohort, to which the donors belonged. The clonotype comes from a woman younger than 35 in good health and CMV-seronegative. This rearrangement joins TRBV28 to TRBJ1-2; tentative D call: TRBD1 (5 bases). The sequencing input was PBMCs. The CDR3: CASSFGRGNYGYTF. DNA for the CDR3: TGTGCCAGCAGTTTTGGGAGGGGTAACTATGGCTACACCTTC.